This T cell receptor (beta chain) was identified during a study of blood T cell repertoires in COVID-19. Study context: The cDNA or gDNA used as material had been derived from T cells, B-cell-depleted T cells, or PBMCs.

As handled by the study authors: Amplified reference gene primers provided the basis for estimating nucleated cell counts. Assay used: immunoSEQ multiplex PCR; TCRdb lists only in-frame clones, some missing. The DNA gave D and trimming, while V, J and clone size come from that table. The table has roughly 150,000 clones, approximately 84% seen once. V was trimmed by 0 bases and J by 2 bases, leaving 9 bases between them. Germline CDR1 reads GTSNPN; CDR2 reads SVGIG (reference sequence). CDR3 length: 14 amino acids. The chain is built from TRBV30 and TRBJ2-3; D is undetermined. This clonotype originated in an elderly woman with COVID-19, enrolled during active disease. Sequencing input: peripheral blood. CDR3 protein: CAWSVGSPTDTQYF. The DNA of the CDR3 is TGTGCCTGGAGTGTAGGTAGCCCCACAGATACGCAGTATTTT.